This TCR beta chain emerged from a study of OX40 agonist ivuxolimab in advanced cancers. A note on the overall study: Ivuxolimab, which targeted the costimulatory receptor OX40 (CD134), was an agonistic, fully human IgG2 monoclonal antibody. Intravenous ivuxolimab was administered to patients every 2 weeks at six dose levels: 0.01, 0.1, 0.3, 1.5, 3 and 10 mg/kg. Prior anti-PD-1, anti-PD-L1 or anti-CTLA-4 therapy was permitted, and checkpoint inhibitors had been received by around 40% of dose-escalation patients. Partial responses occurred in three dose-escalation patients, of whom one had hepatocellular carcinoma and two had cutaneous melanoma. Of the approximately 53 patients in dose escalation, 19 had hepatocellular carcinoma, some 15 had melanoma, 9 had renal cell carcinoma and 9 had head and neck cancer. Peripheral TCRbeta sequencing was intended to test whether TCR sequence diversity was altered and clonal T-cell expansion was caused by ivuxolimab. The paper reports the monotherapy dose-escalation portion (N ≈ 50 patients) of the phase I ivuxolimab trial. A male proportion of roughly 80% and a mean age of approximately 55 years, ranging from 23 to 79, were recorded for the dose-escalation cohort.

This clone was found once. Its antigen is not yet known. No much larger clone exists at a distance of one base, and base qualities are not known. Results the study describes overall, beyond this receptor: After ivuxolimab, more expanded clones were found on average in CD8+ T cells than in CD4+ T cells. Low levels of normalized T-cell clonal expansion were also seen in some patients who did not respond. In partial responders in the 0.1-3.0 mg/kg groups, normalized peripheral clonal expansion was found to be among the lowest, especially among CD8+ T cells. The antigen specificity of the clonally expanded peripheral T cells was not determined. At doses of 0.1 to 3.0 mg/kg, clonal expansion of both CD4+ and CD8+ blood T cells was observed from baseline to week 6.

Taken from the germline V gene, the CDR1 and CDR2 loops are MNHNS and SASEGT. V lost 8 bases and J lost 0 bases; the stretch between them is 4 bases long. The cysteine opens and the phenylalanine closes a CDR3 of 12 amino acids. CDR3 DNA is the only sequence kept; it has 36 bases, read in frame from the first base. Patients with a history of autoimmune disease or receiving systemic immunosuppression were excluded from the trial. Peripheral blood for TCR sequencing was collected from all dose cohorts at baseline, on cycle 4 day 1, and on cycle 7 day 1. The samples were taken from a phase I, first-in-human, multicenter, open-label dose-escalation trial of ivuxolimab. The trial enrolled adults with locally advanced or metastatic head and neck squamous cell, hepatocellular, melanoma or renal cell carcinoma. CD4+ and CD8+ T cells were sorted separately from peripheral blood before TCR sequencing. To sequence the TCRbeta CDR3 region, genomic DNA was isolated from the sorted cells. TCRbeta CDR3 regions were sequenced using the immunoSEQ Assay. TCRdb mirrors the immuneACCESS table, restricted to in-frame sequences. Some clones are absent from its copies; in checked studies, under half trace to an unresolved V gene, and the reason for the others is unknown. In all, the sample holds some 50,000 clones, and over 75% of those were seen once. The top ten clones comprise approximately 7.9% of the sample.

This specimen consisted of CD4+ or CD8+ T cells sorted from blood, obtained in a trial of the OX40 agonist ivuxolimab. The receptor's source is an adult with an advanced solid tumor such as melanoma, head and neck, liver or kidney cancer. The V gene is TRBV6-1 and the J gene is TRBJ2-2, with the D gene not confidently named. The DNA reads as follows: TGTGCCAGCCGAGCGAACACCGGGGAGCTGTTTTTT. Its coded protein is CASRANTGELFF.